Presented here are 21 T cell receptor beta chains from one specimen sequenced in a study of blood T cells in healthy people across ages. The authors ran a second PCR of 7 to 11 cycles using a sample-barcoded 5' primer and a J-beta primer mix. MiXCR, applied by TCRdb to the 5' RACE reads, yields one record per CDR3 protein. The table lists around 1,800,000 distinct CDR3 sequences, around 40% of them singletons. Sequences were obtained from blood. These receptors all stem from a human donor in good health.

The rearrangement links TRBV7-2 to TRBJ1-4; a weak D match, TRBD1 (5 bases). V dropped 3 bases and J dropped 4 bases, with 9 bases sitting between them. From germline, CDR1 is SGHTA and CDR2 FQGNSA. This CDR3 is built from 14 residues. CDR3 bases: TGTGCCAGCAGCTTTGGGGGAGGTAATGAAAAACTGTTTTTT. Translated, it gives CASSFGGGNEKLFF.

This rearrangement joins TRBV6-5 to TRBJ1-2; D ambiguous. V was pared by 0 bases and J by 5 bases, with 19 bases between. Germline V gives CDR1 MNHEY, CDR2 SVGAGI. The CDR3 runs to 17 residues. The CDR3 DNA follows: TGTGCCAGCAGTTACTCGACCGGCAGACGGCTCGGTTATGGCTACACCTTC. Its translation: CASSYSTGRRLGYGYTF.

This clonotype was detected ten times or more. The V call is TRBV5-1, the J call TRBJ1-4; D is uncertain. Germline CDR1 reads SGHRS; CDR2 reads YFSETQ. Trimming shortened V by 0 bases and J by 5 bases, and 2 bases separated the two germline ends. This CDR3 spans 12 amino acids. CDR3 protein: CASSLVNEKLFF. CDR3 sequence (DNA): TGCGCCAGCAGCTTGGTGAATGAAAAACTGTTTTTT.

The chain joins TRBV7-9 to TRBJ1-3; D not resolved. The ends were cut back, 1 base at V and 2 bases at J, with 9 bases in the middle. The CDR3 totals 15 residues. Germline values: CDR1 SEHNR, CDR2 FQNEAQ (reference sequence). The CDR3 protein is CASSLDPLPGNTIYF. The CDR3 bases are TGTGCCAGCAGCTTAGACCCACTGCCTGGAAACACCATATATTTT.

The chain carries TRBV28 and TRBJ2-1; weak D call: TRBD1 (6 bases). CDR3 length: 15 residues. V shed 3 bases and J shed 8 bases, with 17 bases lying between them. Per the germline V gene, CDR1 is MDHEN and CDR2 is SYDVKM. CDR3 DNA: TGTGCCAGCAGTTTGGCGACAGGACTCCGCCATGAGCAGTTCTTC. Amino acid sequence: CASSLATGLRHEQFF.

The chain employs TRBV5-1 and TRBJ2-3, with 7 bases that match TRBD2. The CDR3 totals 15 residues. From germline, CDR1 is SGHRS and CDR2 YFSETQ. V gave up 4 bases and J gave up 0 bases; unmatched junction bases: 5. The CDR3, as DNA: TGCGCCAGCAGCGGCGGGGACTATAGCACAGATACGCAGTATTTT. Protein sequence: CASSGGDYSTDTQYF.

This clonotype was counted between two and nine times. V gene TRBV4-2 combines with J gene TRBJ2-7; 8 bases align to TRBD2. J was trimmed by 1 base and V by 1 base; bases with no gene match: 6. This CDR3 has 16 residues. The germline CDR1 and CDR2 sequences are LGHNA and YNFKEQ. CDR3 protein: CASSQADGGASYEQYF. The CDR3, as DNA: TGTGCCAGCAGCCAAGCAGACGGGGGGGCGTCCTACGAGCAGTACTTC.

The chain uses TRBV7-2 and TRBJ2-7; 8 nucleotides match TRBD1. The CDR3 runs to 14 residues. J lost 10 bases, V lost 6 bases, and 14 bases had no gene match. Germline V lookup: CDR1 SGHTA, CDR2 FQGNSA. The CDR3 loop is CASRNGQGQGAQYF. The CDR3 bases are TGTGCCAGCAGAAATGGACAGGGCCAAGGGGCCCAGTACTTC.

This clonotype appeared once. CDR3 in DNA: TGCGCCAGCAGCTTGGGAGGTAGCGGGGCCATCCAAGAGACCCAGTACTTC. Protein product: CASSLGGSGAIQETQYF. The chain links TRBV5-1 to TRBJ2-5; 8 bases fit TRBD2. This CDR3 is 17 amino acids long. Germline V gene sequence: CDR1 SGHRS, CDR2 YFSETQ. V shed 0 bases and J 1 base; nucleotides not matched to a gene: 8.

Comment on this clonotype: The junction does not match germline at one end; this may be a read error. The chain uses TRBV3-1 and TRBJ2-7; 7 nucleotides line up with TRBD1. The V gene's germline CDR1 is LGHDT and CDR2 YNNKEL (reference sequence). The CDR3 loop spans 18 amino acids. The chain's CDR3 is CASSQDATTGVYKYGQYF. The CDR3 coding sequence is TGTGCCAGCAGCCAAGATGCCACCACAGGGGTATATAAGTACGGGCAGTACTTC.

This clonotype was observed a handful of times. This rearrangement joins TRBV29-1 to TRBJ1-5; D is ambiguous. Germline CDR1 is SQVTM and CDR2 is ANQGSEA. The V end was cut by 6 bases, the J end by 1 base, with 7 bases between. This CDR3 has 12 residues. For the CDR3, the DNA is TGCAGCGTGCTGATGAGCAATCAGCCCCAGCATTTT. Translation gives CSVLMSNQPQHF. The full variable domain, rest sourced from reference TRBV29-1 and TRBJ1-5, is SAVISQKPSRDICQRGTSLTIQCQVDSQVTMMFWYRQQPGQSLTLIATANQGSEATYESGFVIDKFPISRPNLTFSTLTVSNMSPEDSSIYLCSVLMSNQPQHFGDGTRLSIL.

This clonotype came up a few times. A read error may account for a junction end that differs from germline. The rearrangement uses TRBV5-1 and TRBJ2-3, with 9 bases lining up with TRBD1. The germline V gene encodes CDR1 SGHRS and CDR2 YFSETQ. CDR3 length equals 16 residues. CDR3: CASSLDRGPPTDTRYF. In DNA, the CDR3 is TGCGCTAGCAGCTTGGACAGGGGTCCTCCCACAGATACGCGGTATTTT.

This clonotype was counted between two and nine times. V usage is TRBV7-2 and J usage is TRBJ2-7; 7 positions match TRBD1. The CDR3 has 15 residues. Germline CDR1 reads SGHTA; CDR2 reads FQGNSA. The V gene end was trimmed by 5 bases and the J gene end by 6 bases; junction bases not matched to a gene: 13. CDR3 amino acids: CASSPDRAGAREQYF. For the CDR3, the DNA is TGTGCCAGCAGCCCAGACAGGGCCGGGGCGCGCGAGCAGTACTTC.

This clonotype was seen more than once but under ten times. The V gene is TRBV7-2, the J gene TRBJ2-1; D might be TRBD1 (5 bases). V was clipped by 4 bases and J by 5 bases, with 15 bases between them. Germline V gene data show CDR1 as SGHTA and CDR2 as FQGNSA. The CDR3 contains 15 residues. The CDR3 nucleotides read TGTGCCAGCAGCTCGTGGCAGGGTAATCACAATGAGCAGTTCTTC. Translated, it gives CASSSWQGNHNEQFF.

This chain uses TRBV15 with TRBJ1-1, with D possibly being TRBD1 (5 bases). In germline, CDR1 is LNHNV, CDR2 YYDKDF (reference sequence). The CDR3 loop spans 13 amino acids. Trimming removed 4 bases at V and 5 bases at J, with 11 bases between. CDR3 nucleotide sequence: TGTGCCACCAGCACATCACAGGTTACTGAAGCTTTCTTT. Amino acids: CATSTSQVTEAFF.

Only a few counts were recorded for this clonotype. The rearrangement links TRBV29-1 to TRBJ2-1; 9 bases map to TRBD1. The CDR3 has 13 residues. Germline V gene lookup returns CDR1 SQVTM and CDR2 ANQGSEA. The V segment lost 4 bases and the J segment 7 bases; nucleotides outside the gene matches: 5. The CDR3 loop reads CSVGGTGKNEQFF. CDR3 sequence (DNA): TGCAGCGTTGGAGGGACAGGGAAGAATGAGCAGTTCTTC.

The rearrangement uses TRBV6-1 and TRBJ2-1; perhaps TRBD1 as D (5 bases). V was trimmed by 6 bases and J by 0 bases, leaving 12 bases between them. This CDR3 is built from 15 residues. Germline CDR1 MNHNS, CDR2 SASEGT. CDR3 in DNA: TGTGCCAGCAGCCGACAGCACTACTCCTACAATGAGCAGTTCTTC. Its protein product is CASSRQHYSYNEQFF.

This rearrangement joins TRBV24-1 to TRBJ1-4; D unclear. CDR1 and CDR2 (germline): KGHDR, SFDVKD. The CDR3 extends over 14 amino acids. Trimming removed 9 bases at V and 4 bases at J, with 14 bases between. This chain's CDR3 is CATCGRAHNEKLFF. The CDR3 coding sequence is TGTGCCACCTGTGGACGTGCCCATAATGAAAAACTGTTTTTT.

This clonotype was recorded a few times. V and J are TRBV15 and TRBJ1-5; D ambiguous. The V gene's germline CDR1 is LNHNV and CDR2 YYDKDF (reference sequence). This CDR3 has 17 residues. V was pared by 0 bases and J by 0 bases, with 12 bases between. The CDR3 DNA follows: TGTGCCACCAGCAGAGATCGGAGGTTGAATAGCAATCAGCCCCAGCATTTT. Encoded protein: CATSRDRRLNSNQPQHF.

This clonotype was detected a few times. The chain has TRBV20-1 and TRBJ1-6; 10 bases match TRBD1. Losses at the gene ends were 6 bases for V and 9 bases for J; bases not matched to a gene: 8. The CDR3 is 14 residues long. In germline, CDR1 is DFQATT, CDR2 SNEGSKA (reference sequence). CDR3 bases: TGCAGTGCCGGGACAGGGGTAAGGGGTTCACCCCTCCACTTT. Protein: CSAGTGVRGSPLHF.

The V and J genes are TRBV6-5 and TRBJ2-3, with TRBD2 identical over 12 bases. Losses at the gene ends were 2 bases for V and 8 bases for J; bases not matched to a gene: 8. The CDR3 sequence is 16 residues long. Germline CDR1 is MNHEY and CDR2 is SVGAGI. The CDR3 DNA reads TGTGCCAGCAGTTACGGGTCTAGCGGGGGGGCTGGTACGCAGTATTTT. Its translation: CASSYGSSGGAGTQYF.